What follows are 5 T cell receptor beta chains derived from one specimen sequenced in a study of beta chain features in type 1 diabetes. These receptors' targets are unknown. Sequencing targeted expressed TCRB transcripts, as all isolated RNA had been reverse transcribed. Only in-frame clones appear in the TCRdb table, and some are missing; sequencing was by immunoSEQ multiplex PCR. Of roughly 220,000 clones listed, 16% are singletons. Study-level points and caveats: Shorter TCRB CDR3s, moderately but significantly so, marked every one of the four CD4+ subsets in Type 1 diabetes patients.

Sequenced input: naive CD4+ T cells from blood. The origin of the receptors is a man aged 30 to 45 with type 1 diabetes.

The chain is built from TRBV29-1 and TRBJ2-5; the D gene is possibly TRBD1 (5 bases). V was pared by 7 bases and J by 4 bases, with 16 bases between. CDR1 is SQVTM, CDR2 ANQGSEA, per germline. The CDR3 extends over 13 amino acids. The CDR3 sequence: CSASRGTGETQYF. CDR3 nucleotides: TGCAGCGCGTCTAGGGGCACGGGAGAGACCCAGTACTTC.

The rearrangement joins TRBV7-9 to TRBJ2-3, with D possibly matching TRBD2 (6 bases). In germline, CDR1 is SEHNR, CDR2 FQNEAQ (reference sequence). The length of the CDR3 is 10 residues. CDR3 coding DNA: TGTGGGGGAGGTACAGATACGCAGTATTTT. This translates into CGGGTDTQYF.

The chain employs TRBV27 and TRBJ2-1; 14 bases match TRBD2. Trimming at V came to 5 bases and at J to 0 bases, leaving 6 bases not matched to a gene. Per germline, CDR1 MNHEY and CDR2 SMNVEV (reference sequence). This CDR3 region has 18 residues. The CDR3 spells CASSPRTSGRSSYNEQFF. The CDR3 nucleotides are TGTGCCAGCAGTCCTAGGACTAGCGGGAGGTCCTCCTACAATGAGCAGTTCTTC.

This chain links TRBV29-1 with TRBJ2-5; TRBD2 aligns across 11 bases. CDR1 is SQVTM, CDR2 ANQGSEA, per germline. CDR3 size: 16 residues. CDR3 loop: CWTGLADYGYQETQYF. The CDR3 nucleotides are TGCTGGACGGGACTAGCGGATTACGGGTACCAAGAGACCCAGTACTTC.

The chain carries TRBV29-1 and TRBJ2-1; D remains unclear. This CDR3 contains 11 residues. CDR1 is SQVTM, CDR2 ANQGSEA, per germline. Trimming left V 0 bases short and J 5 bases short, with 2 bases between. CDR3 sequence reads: CSVEDHNEQFF. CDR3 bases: TGCAGCGTTGAAGATCACAATGAGCAGTTCTTC.